One sample yielded the 14 T cell receptor beta chains listed below, sequenced in a study of PD-1 blockade in classical Hodgkin lymphoma. All patients experienced relapse after autologous stem cell transplantation, and brentuximab vedotin exposure was variable. Using immunoSEQ multiplex PCR, the repertoire was profiled, and TCRdb retains in-frame clones only, with some absent. The repertoire holds about 97,000 clones, around four fifths seen once, with about 12% in the top ten. The sample was peripheral blood mononuclear cells (PBMCs), taken at baseline. These receptors were obtained from a human donor with classical Hodgkin lymphoma.

This rearrangement joins TRBV5-4 to TRBJ2-2, with D perhaps TRBD2 (5 bases). The CDR3 extends over 15 amino acids. V shed 5 bases and J shed 7 bases, with 18 bases lying between them. The germline CDR1 and CDR2 sequences are SGHNT and YYREEE (reference sequence). The CDR3, as DNA: TGTGCCAGCAGAGCCTCGGGGTCCCCAGGCGGGGAGCTGTTTTTT. Residues: CASRASGSPGGELFF.

The chain uses TRBV2 and TRBJ2-7; TRBD2 might be the D (7 bases). V lost 8 bases, J lost 7 bases, and 18 bases lay in between. CDR1 is SNHLY, CDR2 FYNNEI, per germline. CDR3 length: 13 amino acids. CDR3 in DNA: TGTGCCAGCTACCTGGGGGGGCGAGGAGAGCAGTACTTC. Translating gives CASYLGGRGEQYF.

The V gene is TRBV27, the J gene TRBJ1-1, with 10 bases that match TRBD1. J lost 8 bases, V lost 5 bases, and 2 bases had no gene match. Germline V CDR1 and CDR2: MNHEY, SMNVEV (reference sequence). The CDR3 runs to 12 residues. The CDR3 is CASSRQGAEAFF. The CDR3 DNA is TGTGCCAGCAGTCGACAGGGGGCAGAAGCTTTCTTT.

This chain connects TRBV6-1 to TRBJ2-5; D is uncertain. Germline values: CDR1 MNHNS, CDR2 SASEGT. Trimming removed 1 base from V and 7 bases from J, with 4 bases in between. The CDR3 covers 11 residues. The CDR3 spells CASSEEWTQYF. The CDR3 DNA reads TGTGCCAGCAGTGAAGAATGGACCCAGTACTTC.

This chain joins TRBV7-6 and TRBJ2-2; 9 bases match TRBD2. The CDR3 contains 17 residues. Trimming at V came to 1 base and at J to 2 bases, leaving 5 bases not matched to a gene. Germline V gene sequence: CDR1 SGHVS, CDR2 FNYEAQ. The CDR3 region is CASSLVAGAPNTGELFF. CDR3 in DNA: TGTGCCAGCAGCTTAGTAGCGGGAGCGCCAAACACCGGGGAGCTGTTTTTT. The whole variable domain, remainder taken from reference TRBV7-6 and TRBJ2-2, is GAGVSQSPRYKVTKRGQDVALRCDPISGHVSLYWYRQALGQGPEFLTYFNYEAQQDKSGLPNDRFSAERPEGSISTLTIQRTEQRDSAMYRCASSLVAGAPNTGELFFGEGSRLTVL.

The chain has TRBV6-5 and TRBJ2-1; possible D gene TRBD2, 6 bases. CDR3 size: 15 residues. Between the trimmed V and J ends, which lost 4 bases and 0 bases, there was a span of 10 bases. From germline, CDR1 is MNHEY and CDR2 SVGAGI. The CDR3 nucleotides are TGTGCCAGCAGTTTGGAGGGACCCTCCTACAATGAGCAGTTCTTC. As protein: CASSLEGPSYNEQFF.

This clone was counted once. The gene calls are TRBV4-1 and TRBJ2-7, with D uncertain. Germline CDR1 and CDR2: MGHRA and YSYEKL. V gave up 3 bases and J gave up 0 bases, with 15 bases separating them. The CDR3 extends over 16 amino acids. CDR3 DNA sequence: TGCGCCAGCAGCCATGCGGTGGTACTGGACTCCTACGAGCAGTACTTC. Its protein is CASSHAVVLDSYEQYF.

The CDR3 is CASSPSGSHLTDTQYF. CDR3 coding DNA: TGTGCCAGCAGCCCTTCGGGCTCCCACCTCACAGATACGCAGTATTTT. This chain joins TRBV7-3 and TRBJ2-3; D is unresolved. V was shortened by 5 bases and J by 2 bases, with 17 bases between the two germline ends. The CDR3 is made up of 16 amino acids. Per germline, CDR1 SGHTA and CDR2 FQGTGA. Using reference TRBV7-3 and TRBJ2-3 for the parts outside the CDR3, the full variable domain is GAGVSQTPSNKVTEKGKYVELRCDPISGHTALYWYRQSLGQGPEFLIYFQGTGAADDSGLPNDRFFAVRPEGSVSTLKIQRTERGDSAVYLCASSPSGSHLTDTQYFGPGTRLTVL.

The chain uses TRBV12-5 and TRBJ1-1; D gene uncertain. Germline V gene sequence: CDR1 LGHNT, CDR2 FRNRAP. V lost 0 bases and J 7 bases, leaving 6 bases between the germline ends. This CDR3 contains 12 residues. CDR3 protein: CASGLVLDEAFF. The DNA of the CDR3 is TGTGCTAGTGGTTTGGTACTTGATGAAGCTTTCTTT. Combining the CDR3 with reference TRBV12-5 and TRBJ1-1 gives the whole variable domain DARVTQTPRHKVTEMGQEVTMRCQPILGHNTVFWYRQTMMQGLELLAYFRNRAPLDDSGMPKDRFSAEMPDATLATLKIQPSEPRDSAVYFCASGLVLDEAFFGQGTRLTVV.

As regards this clone: The same CDR3 is also encoded by other DNA sequences in this sample. J is TRBJ2-3 and V is TRBV2; 8 bases map to TRBD2. Germline-derived CDR1 and CDR2 are SNHLY and FYNNEI. This CDR3 has 13 amino acids. V dropped 6 bases and J dropped 3; count of bases not matched to a gene: 2. CDR3 sequence reads: CASSLAGTDTQYF. In DNA, the CDR3 is TGTGCCAGCAGCCTAGCGGGTACAGATACGCAGTATTTT.

The chain uses TRBV7-3 and TRBJ2-3; D call uncertain. In germline, CDR1 is SGHTA, CDR2 FQGTGA. Trimming removed 0 bases from V and 5 bases from J, with 6 bases in between. CDR3 length: 13 amino acids. This chain's CDR3 is CASSLTRGDTQYF. CDR3 in DNA: TGTGCCAGCAGCTTAACGAGAGGAGATACGCAGTATTTT.

The rearrangement uses TRBV4-2 and TRBJ2-3; 8 nucleotides match TRBD2. V was pared by 3 bases and J by 5 bases, with 4 bases of the junction left unmatched. The CDR3 spans 14 residues. Per the germline V gene, CDR1 is LGHNA and CDR2 is YNFKEQ. The CDR3 loop reads CASSQGLVGDTQYF. CDR3 nucleotides: TGTGCCAGCAGCCAGGGACTAGTAGGAGATACGCAGTATTTT.

The chain combines TRBV18 with TRBJ2-2; 12 nucleotides agree with TRBD2. V lost 8 bases and J lost 3; bases outside the gene matches: 4. The CDR3 has 15 amino acids. Germline loops: CDR1 KGHSH, CDR2 LQKENI. In DNA form, the CDR3 reads TGTGCCAGCCTAGCGGGAGGGCCGGACACCGGGGAGCTGTTTTTT. It encodes CASLAGGPDTGELFF.

J is TRBJ2-7 and V is TRBV5-1; D possibly corresponds to TRBD2 (6 bases). CDR3 length equals 13 residues. Germline loops: CDR1 SGHRS, CDR2 YFSETQ. V was cut by 4 bases and J by 0 bases, with 8 bases left in between. This chain's CDR3 is CASSGTSSYEQYF. As DNA, the CDR3 is TGCGCCAGCAGCGGGACTTCCTCCTACGAGCAGTACTTC.